A selection of T cell receptor beta chains follows, all from one sample in a study of T cell changes during pregnancy in multiple sclerosis. Sequencing used immunoSEQ multiplex PCR; TCRdb keeps in-frame clones, though not all of them. The sample shows about 20,000 clones, approximately 89% of them seen only once. The starting material was CD4+ T cells from peripheral blood mononuclear cells, obtained after pregnancy. The receptors stem from a female donor in good health, enrolled as a control in a pregnancy study. The CDR3 runs from the conserved cysteine through the conserved F or W. D genes are given only for firm matches. A row's size may be missing; if present it is once, few, many or a size class.

j_call d_call clone_size v_call cdr3_aa cdr3_nt
TRBJ2-1 TRBD1 . TRBV28 CASRETGFASYNEQFF TGTGCCAGCAGGGAGACAGGGTTCGCTTCCTACAATGAGCAGTTCTTC
TRBJ2-6 . . TRBV9 CASTRDSGANVLTF TGTGCCAGCACCCGGGACTCTGGGGCCAACGTCCTGACTTTC
TRBJ2-3 TRBD2 . TRBV2 CASSGGAGGVTDTQYF TGTGCCAGCAGTGGGGGAGCGGGGGGCGTCACAGATACGCAGTATTTT
TRBJ2-7 TRBD1 . TRBV5-4 CASSTDRTGLEQYF TGTGCCAGCAGCACGGACAGGACAGGTCTCGAGCAGTACTTC
TRBJ2-7 TRBD2 . TRBV5-1 CASSLGTSGRAPYF TGCGCCAGCAGCTTGGGAACTAGCGGGAGGGCCCCGTACTTC
TRBJ1-2 TRBD1 . TRBV28 CASSYGDRALYGYTF TGTGCCAGCAGTTATGGGGACAGAGCTCTTTATGGCTACACCTTC
TRBJ1-2 TRBD1 . TRBV27 CASSRGQGRSNYGYTF TGTGCCAGCAGTAGAGGACAGGGAAGGTCTAACTATGGCTACACCTTC
TRBJ1-2 TRBD1 . TRBV7-2 CASSFGRTGAPGTF TGTGCCAGCAGCTTTGGACGGACAGGGGCGCCCGGAACCTTC
TRBJ1-2 TRBD1 . TRBV29-1 CSVQRTDRAHGYTF TGCAGCGTCCAGAGAACCGACAGGGCCCATGGCTACACCTTC
TRBJ2-7 TRBD2 . TRBV9 CASSVGEGFYEQYF TGTGCCAGCAGCGTAGGGGAGGGGTTCTACGAGCAGTACTTC
TRBJ1-1 TRBD1 . TRBV10-1 CASSLTGQEKPRNTEAFF TGCGCCAGCAGCTTGACTGGACAGGAAAAGCCCAGGAACACTGAAGCTTTCTTT
TRBJ2-1 TRBD2 . TRBV10-3 CAIKNPGTSGSNGGYNEQFF TGTGCCATCAAGAATCCCGGGACTAGCGGGAGTAACGGGGGATACAATGAGCAGTTCTTC
TRBJ2-1 . . TRBV5-5 CASSLEAGSYNEQFF TGTGCCAGCAGCTTGGAAGCCGGCTCCTACAATGAGCAGTTCTTC
TRBJ1-1 . once TRBV18 CASSPPARGTPAFF TGTGCCAGCTCACCGCCGGCTCGGGGAACCCCAGCTTTCTTT
TRBJ1-2 TRBD1 . TRBV9 CASSTGQPLGGYTF TGTGCCAGCAGCACGGGACAGCCCCTCGGCGGCTACACCTTC
TRBJ1-1 . . TRBV5-4 CASSLWSGREAFF TGTGCCAGCAGCTTGTGGTCAGGGAGGGAAGCTTTCTTT
TRBJ1-2 . . TRBV29-1 CSVEGVANQGWGGYTF TGCAGCGTTGAGGGGGTGGCCAACCAGGGGTGGGGGGGCTACACCTTC
TRBJ2-3 TRBD2 . TRBV18 CASTGLAGGSTDTQYF TGTGCCAGCACCGGACTAGCGGGAGGGAGCACAGATACGCAGTATTTT
TRBJ1-3 . . TRBV5-1 CASSLEGRGYTIYF TGCGCCAGCAGCTTGGAAGGGAGAGGGTACACCATATATTTT
TRBJ2-5 TRBD2 . TRBV18 CASRTSAEETQYF TGTGCCAGCCGGACTAGCGCGGAGGAGACCCAGTACTTC
TRBJ2-5 TRBD2 . TRBV4-1 CASSQALAGGQETQYF TGCGCCAGCAGCCAGGCACTAGCGGGGGGCCAAGAGACCCAGTACTTC
TRBJ2-2 TRBD2 once TRBV4-3 CASSQALAGGRWELFF TGCGCCAGCAGCCAAGCCCTAGCGGGAGGGCGTTGGGAGCTGTTTTTT
TRBJ2-7 . . TRBV18 CASSPAGVYEQYF TGTGCCAGCTCACCTGCAGGGGTCTACGAGCAGTACTTC
TRBJ1-4 . . TRBV6-5 CATRGRTNEKLFF TGTGCCACCAGGGGCAGAACTAATGAAAAACTGTTTTTT
TRBJ1-1 TRBD1 . TRBV19 CASSTRTGKAFF TGTGCCAGTAGTACCCGGACAGGGAAAGCTTTCTTT
TRBJ2-7 TRBD1 . TRBV9 CASSIRDSNYEQYF TGTGCCAGCAGCATACGGGACAGCAACTACGAGCAGTACTTC